The 4 T cell receptor beta chains in this list originate from one sample, sequenced in a study of cytomegalovirus exposure and HLA in healthy donors. This PCR relied on a set of 60 Vbeta primers and 13 Jbeta primers. The method was immunoSEQ multiplex PCR; TCRdb's version includes in-frame clones alone and lacks a portion of them. This table has 150,000 to 200,000 clones, 75% appearing once. The material sequenced was PBMCs. These receptors came from a man younger than 35 in good health and CMV-seropositive.

This chain joins TRBV7-8 and TRBJ1-4; D is unresolved. Germline V gene sequence: CDR1 SGHVS, CDR2 FQNEAQ. The V gene lost 1 base and the J gene lost 10 bases, with 25 bases spanning the gap. This CDR3 is 18 amino acids long. The CDR3 bases are TGTGCCAGCAGCTTAGGGTTCCGTCGGGAAGGCGTTAGTGGAAAACTGTTTTTT. This encodes CASSLGFRREGVSGKLFF.

This rearrangement joins TRBV5-1 to TRBJ1-2; weak D call: TRBD1 (5 bases). Germline CDR1 and CDR2: SGHRS and YFSETQ. V lost 3 bases and J lost 0, with 6 bases in between. CDR3 length: 13 residues. The CDR3 region has the DNA TGCGCCAGCAGCTCGACAGCTAACTATGGCTACACCTTC. As protein: CASSSTANYGYTF.

V usage is TRBV19 and J usage is TRBJ2-1; 9 positions agree with TRBD2. V gave up 1 base and J gave up 5 bases; unmatched junction bases: 6. The CDR3 consists of 16 residues. CDR1 is LNHDA, CDR2 SQIVND, per germline (reference sequence). CDR3: CASSIAAGGPDNEQFF. DNA for the CDR3: TGTGCCAGTAGTATAGCGGCGGGAGGGCCTGACAATGAGCAGTTCTTC. Using reference TRBV19 and TRBJ2-1 for the parts outside the CDR3, the full variable domain is DGGITQSPKYLFRKEGQNVTLSCEQNLNHDAMYWYRQDPGQGLRLIYYSQIVNDFQKGDIAEGYSVSREKKESFPLTVTSAQKNPTAFYLCASSIAAGGPDNEQFFGPGTRLTVL.

The gene calls are TRBV2 and TRBJ1-4, with 8 bases identical to TRBD1. After removal of 6 bases from V and 4 bases from J, the junction contained 10 bases not matched to a gene. Germline V gives CDR1 SNHLY, CDR2 FYNNEI. The length of the CDR3 is 16 residues. As DNA, the CDR3 is TGTGCCAGCAGGGCAAAGGACAGGGCCCTTAATGAAAAACTGTTTTTT. Protein: CASRAKDRALNEKLFF.